These T cell receptor beta chains were read from a single sample in a study of cytomegalovirus exposure and HLA in healthy donors. Measured with immunoSEQ multiplex PCR; TCRdb has only the in-frame clones, and not every one. The repertoire holds fewer than 95,000 clones, approximately 80% seen once, with 2% to 2.5% in the top ten. The source material was PBMCs. The receptors derive from a man aged 18-30 years in good health and CMV-seronegative. Both conserved end residues are part of each CDR3. The D gene is left open where the match is weak. Clone size is given for some rows only: seen once, a few or many times, or a class if the clone is expanded.

>TRBD2|few|TRBJ2-3|TRBV6-1
CASSEASGGSADTQYF
TGTGCCAGCAGTGAGGCTAGCGGGGGTTCAGCAGATACGCAGTATTTT
>TRBD2|.|TRBJ2-1|TRBV11-1
CASSLGGTSGTYEQFF
TGTGCCAGCAGCTTAGGGGGGACTAGCGGGACTTATGAGCAGTTCTTC
>TRBD1|.|TRBJ1-4|TRBV19
CASSFYRGTNEKLFF
TGTGCCAGTAGTTTCTACAGGGGAACTAATGAAAAACTGTTTTTT
>TRBD1|.|TRBJ1-2|TRBV2
CATGRTGGYGYTF
TGTGCCACCGGACGGACAGGGGGCTATGGCTACACCTTC
>.|.|TRBJ1-1|TRBV7-8
CASSLRGGVDGVTEAFF
TGTGCCAGCAGCTTAAGGGGAGGGGTGGACGGGGTCACTGAAGCTTTCTTT
>.|.|TRBJ1-1|TRBV27
CASSLSVGAKTDTEAFF
TGTGCCAGCAGTTTATCAGTGGGGGCCAAGACTGACACTGAAGCTTTCTTT
>TRBD1|once|TRBJ2-7|TRBV27
CASSRQGAHEQYF
TGTGCCAGCAGCAGACAGGGGGCCCACGAGCAGTACTTC
>.|.|TRBJ2-1|TRBV19
CASSFSGTQDNEQFF
TGTGCCAGTAGTTTCTCCGGGACACAAGACAATGAGCAGTTCTTC
>.|.|TRBJ1-1|TRBV9
CASMRELNTEAFF
TGTGCCAGCATGAGGGAACTGAACACTGAAGCTTTCTTT
>TRBD1|.|TRBJ2-7|TRBV5-1
CASSLARQGADEQYF
TGCGCCAGCAGCTTGGCCAGGCAGGGGGCCGACGAGCAGTACTTC